Shown below are 4 T cell receptor beta chains from a single sample sequenced in a study of cytomegalovirus exposure and HLA in healthy donors. Primers for the PCR totalled 60 Vbeta and 13 Jbeta. The table came from immunoSEQ multiplex PCR; TCRdb's copy has only in-frame clones and leaves some out. The sample has about 140,000 clones; around 80% are singletons. Sequencing used PBMCs. These receptors were obtained from a man aged 35 to 55 in good health and CMV-seronegative.

This rearrangement joins TRBV18 to TRBJ1-1; D is unclear. This CDR3 contains 12 residues. Germline CDR1 KGHSH, CDR2 LQKENI. Trimming took off 8 bases at V and 7 bases at J, with 14 bases between the two ends. The CDR3: CASAHRIYEAFF. For the CDR3, the DNA is TGTGCCAGCGCTCACCGTATCTATGAAGCTTTCTTT.

The genes are TRBV5-1 and TRBJ2-7, with 8 bases identical to TRBD2. Trimming removed 4 bases from V and 1 base from J; junction bases left unmatched: 10. CDR1 is SGHRS, CDR2 YFSETQ, per germline. This CDR3 spans 16 amino acids. The CDR3 sequence: CASSILSGDLSYEQYF. Written as DNA, the CDR3 is TGCGCCAGCAGCATACTTAGCGGGGATTTGTCCTACGAGCAGTACTTC.

The rearrangement joins TRBV4-2 to TRBJ1-3; TRBD1 is a possible D gene (6 bases). CDR3 length equals 16 residues. Germline CDR1 reads LGHNA; CDR2 reads YNFKEQ. V lost 3 bases and J lost 0, with 12 bases in between. Here the CDR3 reads CASSHPADSSGNTIYF. CDR3 coding DNA: TGTGCCAGCAGCCACCCCGCGGACAGCTCTGGAAACACCATATATTTT.

J is TRBJ2-2 and V is TRBV7-3; the D gene is possibly TRBD2 (6 bases). The CDR3 runs 17 residues. V lost 4 bases, J lost 0 bases, and 15 bases lay in between. CDR1 SGHTA and CDR2 FQGTGA come from the germline V gene. CDR3 in amino acids: CASSSRERGSNTGELFF. The CDR3 nucleotides read TGTGCCAGCAGCTCGCGGGAACGGGGGTCGAACACCGGGGAGCTGTTTTTT. Full variable domain (outside the CDR3, taken from reference TRBV7-3 and TRBJ2-2): GAGVSQTPSNKVTEKGKYVELRCDPISGHTALYWYRQSLGQGPEFLIYFQGTGAADDSGLPNDRFFAVRPEGSVSTLKIQRTERGDSAVYLCASSSRERGSNTGELFFGEGSRLTVL.